Here is one T cell receptor (beta chain) with its context. This entry is derived from a study of blood T cell repertoires in COVID-19. Background on the study: T cells, B-cell-depleted T cells, or PBMCs supplied cDNA or gDNA.

Sequencing was performed with immunoSEQ multiplex PCR; in TCRdb, only in-frame clones are kept and a portion is missing. Counted here are under 300,000 clones, about nine tenths occurring once; the ten biggest clones make up 1.7%. Recovery among Cohort 3 donors was established by two negative PCRs, clearance, or symptom resolution. Sequencing used PBMCs or T cells enriched from blood (not recorded which). The TCR originated in a woman between 40 and 50 years old who had recovered from COVID-19.

For the CDR3, the DNA is TGTGCCAGCAGCCCCGTGACTAGGAACACCGGGGAGCTGTTTTTT. It translates to CASSPVTRNTGELFF. The V gene is TRBV16, the J gene TRBJ2-2; a weak D match, TRBD2 (6 bases). Trimming cost V 4 bases and J 1 base, with 10 bases left between them. The CDR3 contains 15 residues. Germline CDR1 reads KGHSY; CDR2 reads FQNENV. The variable domain in full, completed from reference TRBV16 and TRBJ2-2, reads GEEVAQTPKHLVRGEGQKAKLYCAPIKGHSYVFWYQQVLKNEFKFLISFQNENVFDETGMPKERFSAKCLPNSPCSLEIQATKLEDSAVYFCASSPVTRNTGELFFGEGSRLTVL.